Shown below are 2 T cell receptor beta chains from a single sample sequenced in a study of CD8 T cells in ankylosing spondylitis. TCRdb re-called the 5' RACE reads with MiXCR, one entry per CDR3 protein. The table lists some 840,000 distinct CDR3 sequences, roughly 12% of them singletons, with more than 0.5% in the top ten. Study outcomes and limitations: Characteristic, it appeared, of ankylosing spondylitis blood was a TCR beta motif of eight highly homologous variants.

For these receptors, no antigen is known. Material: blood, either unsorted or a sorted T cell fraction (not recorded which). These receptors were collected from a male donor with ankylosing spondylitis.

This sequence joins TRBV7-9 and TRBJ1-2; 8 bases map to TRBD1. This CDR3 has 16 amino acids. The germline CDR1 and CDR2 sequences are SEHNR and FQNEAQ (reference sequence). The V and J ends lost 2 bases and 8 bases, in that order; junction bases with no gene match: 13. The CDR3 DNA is TGTGCCAGCAGCTTATGGTTTGGCAGGGGGCAGCGGGGCTACACCTTC. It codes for CASSLWFGRGQRGYTF.

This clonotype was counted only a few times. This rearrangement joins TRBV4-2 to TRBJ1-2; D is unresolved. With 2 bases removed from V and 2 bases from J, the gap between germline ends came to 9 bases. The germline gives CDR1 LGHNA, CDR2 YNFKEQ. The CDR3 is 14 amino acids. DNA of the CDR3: TGTGCCAGCAGCCAAAGGTCACTGAACTATGGCTACACCTTC. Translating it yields CASSQRSLNYGYTF.